These 30 T cell receptor beta chains originate from one sample sequenced in a study of PD-1 blockade in classical Hodgkin lymphoma. With no exception, relapse followed autologous stem cell transplantation in all patients, and brentuximab vedotin exposure varied. Assay used: immunoSEQ multiplex PCR; TCRdb lists only in-frame clones, some missing. The sample shows over 60,000 clones, over 55% of them seen only once. The source was peripheral blood mononuclear cells (PBMCs), collected before the second cycle of nivolumab. These receptors were collected from a human donor with classical Hodgkin lymphoma.

The CDR3 here is CSVEERGGTDTQYF. CDR3 coding DNA: TGCAGCGTTGAAGAAAGGGGGGGCACAGATACGCAGTATTTT. The chain couples TRBV29-1 to TRBJ2-3; tentatively, D is TRBD1 or TRBD2 (6 bases each). CDR3 size: 14 residues. Looked up from germline, CDR1 is SQVTM and CDR2 is ANQGSEA. V was pared by 0 bases and J by 1 base, with 8 bases between.

The rearrangement uses TRBV11-3 and TRBJ1-4; 7 positions match TRBD1. Germline V gene lookup returns CDR1 SGHNT and CDR2 YENEEA. V trimming: 4 bases; J trimming: 4 bases; junction bases outside the gene matches: 6. CDR3 length: 15 residues. CDR3 protein: CASSWAGTDNEKLFF. The CDR3 DNA sequence: TGTGCCAGCAGCTGGGCCGGGACAGATAATGAAAAACTGTTTTTT.

The chain carries TRBV11-3 and TRBJ2-2; 13 bases are shared with TRBD2. Losses at the gene ends were 7 bases for V and 8 bases for J; bases not matched to a gene: 7. The CDR3 is made up of 15 amino acids. Germline CDR1 SGHNT, CDR2 YENEEA. The CDR3 sequence: CASIPPGLAGGELFF. CDR3 sequence (DNA): TGTGCCAGCATCCCCCCGGGACTAGCGGGAGGGGAGCTGTTTTTT.

The chain recombines TRBV27 with TRBJ2-3; 7 nucleotides match TRBD2. This CDR3 has 16 residues. V shed 2 bases and J 3 bases; nucleotides not matched to a gene: 8. Germline CDR1 MNHEY, CDR2 SMNVEV (reference sequence). The CDR3 nucleotides read TGTGCCAGCAGTTTACTAGCGGCCATTGGGACAGATACGCAGTATTTT. It encodes CASSLLAAIGTDTQYF.

This sequence joins TRBV19 and TRBJ1-5, with 9 bases identical to TRBD1. Germline V lookup: CDR1 LNHDA, CDR2 SQIVND (reference sequence). The CDR3 sequence is 13 residues long. Trimming cost V 5 bases and J 5 bases; bases outside gene matches: 1. CDR3 sequence: CASSRTGDQPQHF. Written as DNA, the CDR3 is TGTGCCAGTAGTCGGACAGGGGATCAGCCCCAGCATTTT.

This sequence joins TRBV15 and TRBJ1-1; D perhaps matches TRBD1 (6 bases). Deletions cut 2 bases from V and 5 bases from J, with 12 bases between. This CDR3 contains 14 residues. CDR1 is LNHNV and CDR2 is YYDKDF in the germline V gene (reference sequence). This CDR3 reads CATSRKQGQTEAFF. The CDR3 region has the DNA TGTGCCACCAGCAGAAAACAGGGCCAGACTGAAGCTTTCTTT. Using reference TRBV15 and TRBJ1-1 for the parts outside the CDR3, the full variable domain is DAMVIQNPRYQVTQFGKPVTLSCSQTLNHNVMYWYQQKSSQAPKLLFHYYDKDFNNEADTPDNFQSRRPNTSFCFLDIRSPGLGDTAMYLCATSRKQGQTEAFFGQGTRLTVV.

The rearrangement joins TRBV29-1 to TRBJ2-7, with TRBD1 as a possible D gene (6 bases). The germline gives CDR1 SQVTM, CDR2 ANQGSEA. Trimming pared 5 bases from V and 7 bases from J, leaving 18 bases between. This CDR3 comprises 13 residues. CDR3 region: CSVLGHALGEQYF. In DNA form, the CDR3 reads TGCAGCGTTTTGGGACATGCCCTCGGGGAGCAGTACTTC.

The V gene is TRBV29-1, the J gene TRBJ1-2, with D unresolved. The V end lost 4 bases, the J end lost 0 bases, and 15 bases lay between the germline ends. There are 15 residues in the CDR3. The germline gives CDR1 SQVTM, CDR2 ANQGSEA. DNA of the CDR3: TGCAGCGTTGGAGGGCCAGGCCCAGCTAACTATGGCTACACCTTC. The encoded protein is CSVGGPGPANYGYTF.

The J gene is TRBJ2-3, the V gene TRBV7-3; 9 bases match TRBD2. CDR3 length equals 15 residues. Germline V gene data show CDR1 as SGHTA and CDR2 as FQGTGA. Trimming removed 5 bases from V and 3 bases from J; junction bases left unmatched: 6. The CDR3 spells CASSRIAGVTDTQYF. The DNA for the CDR3 is TGTGCCAGCAGCCGTATAGCGGGAGTGACAGATACGCAGTATTTT.

This rearrangement joins TRBV11-1 to TRBJ1-1; D not resolved. Germline V gives CDR1 SGHAT, CDR2 FQDESV (reference sequence). This CDR3 has 12 residues. With 1 base removed from V and 7 bases from J, the gap between germline ends came to 7 bases. This CDR3 is CASSLEGGEAFF. As DNA, the CDR3 is TGTGCCAGCAGCTTAGAGGGCGGTGAAGCTTTCTTT.

This chain uses TRBV6-6 with TRBJ1-2, with a possible D match to TRBD1 (6 bases). V shed 8 bases and J shed 6 bases, with 10 bases lying between them. Germline loops: CDR1 MNHNY, CDR2 SVGAGI (reference sequence). This CDR3 has 11 residues. In DNA, the CDR3 is TGTGCCAGCCTACAGGGAAATGGCTACACCTTC. The encoded protein is CASLQGNGYTF.

The chain links TRBV5-1 to TRBJ2-2; TRBD1 matches 10 bases. This CDR3 spans 15 amino acids. Germline CDR1 SGHRS, CDR2 YFSETQ. The V and J ends lost 4 bases and 4 bases, in that order; junction bases with no gene match: 4. The CDR3 sequence is CASSQTGGATGELFF. CDR3 nucleotide sequence: TGCGCCAGCAGCCAGACAGGGGGCGCCACCGGGGAGCTGTTTTTT.

This chain connects TRBV30 to TRBJ1-1, with TRBD1 matching 11 bases. The germline V gene encodes CDR1 GTSNPN and CDR2 SVGIG (reference sequence). With V trimmed by 2 bases and J by 3 bases, 5 bases remained unmatched. The CDR3 has 15 amino acids. CDR3 sequence reads: CAWSPWTGGYTEAFF. CDR3 DNA: TGTGCCTGGAGTCCCTGGACAGGGGGCTACACTGAAGCTTTCTTT.

The genes are TRBV6-5 and TRBJ2-2, with 8 bases that match TRBD1. This CDR3 comprises 15 residues. With 8 bases clipped from V and 7 bases from J, the junction kept 12 bases outside the gene matches. Germline V gives CDR1 MNHEY, CDR2 SVGAGI. The CDR3 DNA sequence: TGTGCCAGCTACTTAAAACAGGGGGTTAGCGGGGAGCTGTTTTTT. Translating gives CASYLKQGVSGELFF.

This chain uses TRBV11-2 with TRBJ2-3; TRBD1 or TRBD2 may be the D gene (5 bases each). From germline, CDR1 is SGHAT and CDR2 FQNNGV. The CDR3 covers 15 residues. V gave up 5 bases and J gave up 4 bases, with 16 bases separating them. CDR3 in DNA: TGTGCCAGCAGCCGATCGGGACCCGGGGCAGATACGCAGTATTTT. This gives the protein CASSRSGPGADTQYF. Using reference TRBV11-2 and TRBJ2-3 for the parts outside the CDR3, the full variable domain is EAGVAQSPRYKIIEKRQSVAFWCNPISGHATLYWYQQILGQGPKLLIQFQNNGVVDDSQLPKDRFSAERLKGVDSTLKIQPAKLEDSAVYLCASSRSGPGADTQYFGPGTRLTVL.

This clone is termed medium-sized. The chain joins TRBV10-3 to TRBJ2-7; 11 bases line up with TRBD2. V trimming: 3 bases; J trimming: 0 bases; junction bases outside the gene matches: 10. The germline CDR1 and CDR2 sequences are ENHRY and SYGVKD. The CDR3 extends over 18 amino acids. The CDR3 DNA reads as TGTGCCATCAGTGATCCGGGACTAGCGGACCCATCCTCCTACGAGCAGTACTTC. Amino acid sequence: CAISDPGLADPSSYEQYF.

The chain carries TRBV25-1 and TRBJ1-1; D not certain. Germline CDR1 and CDR2: MGHDK and SYGVNS. This CDR3 has 14 amino acids. V was pared by 3 bases and J by 4 bases, with 12 bases between. CDR3 nucleotides: TGTGCCAGCAGTGAGTCTGGCGGCTTCACTGAAGCTTTCTTT. It translates to CASSESGGFTEAFF.

The chain couples TRBV5-4 to TRBJ1-1, with TRBD1 as a possible D gene (5 bases). Trimming stripped 0 bases from V and 2 bases from J, with 11 bases between. The CDR3 is 15 residues long. Germline loops: CDR1 SGHNT, CDR2 YYREEE (reference sequence). The DNA for the CDR3 is TGTGCCAGCAGCTTGGCGGTCGGGGGTAACACTGAAGCTTTCTTT. Protein sequence: CASSLAVGGNTEAFF.

This clone was seen a handful of times. V is TRBV6-6 and J is TRBJ2-5; no firm D call. CDR3 length: 12 amino acids. Germline V gene lookup returns CDR1 MNHNY and CDR2 SVGAGI (reference sequence). V dropped 6 bases and J dropped 5 bases, with 10 bases sitting between them. CDR3 DNA: TGTGCCAGCAGCCGGCTGACGGAGACCCAGTACTTC. Amino acids: CASSRLTETQYF.

The V call is TRBV5-1, the J call TRBJ1-1; no reliable D call. Trimming pared 5 bases from V and 1 base from J, leaving 3 bases between. The CDR3 has 11 amino acids. CDR1 SGHRS and CDR2 YFSETQ come from the germline V gene. DNA of the CDR3: TGCGCCAGCAGGTCGAACACTGAAGCTTTCTTT. Protein: CASRSNTEAFF. The full variable domain, rest sourced from reference TRBV5-1 and TRBJ1-1, is KAGVTQTPRYLIKTRGQQVTLSCSPISGHRSVSWYQQTPGQGLQFLFEYFSETQRNKGNFPGRFSGRQFSNSRSEMNVSTLELGDSALYLCASRSNTEAFFGQGTRLTVV.

This clone was recorded a few times. A junction end diverges from the germline sequence, so it may reflect a read error. V usage is TRBV7-7 and J usage is TRBJ2-2; the D is unclear. The CDR3 is 14 amino acids. Germline V CDR1 and CDR2: SSHAT, FNYEAQ (reference sequence). This chain's CDR3 is CASSLERNTGELFF. CDR3 in DNA: TGTGCTAGCAGCTTAGAACGAAACACCGGGGAGCTGTTTTTT.

The chain couples TRBV6-1 to TRBJ1-3; a weak D match, TRBD1 (5 bases). This CDR3 is 12 amino acids long. Trimming cost V 7 bases and J 8 bases, with 12 bases left between them. Germline CDR1 MNHNS, CDR2 SASEGT. CDR3 region: CASTLGGHTIYF. In nucleotides, the CDR3 is TGTGCCAGCACCTTGGGGGGTCACACCATATATTTT.

The chain recombines TRBV9 with TRBJ1-2; 8 bases fit TRBD1. J gave up 2 bases and V 4 bases, and 7 bases lay outside the gene matches. CDR3 size: 15 residues. The germline gives CDR1 SGDLS, CDR2 YYNGEE. CDR3 nucleotides: TGTGCCAGCAGCAAATCCGGGACAGGCAACTATGGCTACACCTTC. Translating it yields CASSKSGTGNYGYTF.

J is TRBJ2-5 and V is TRBV5-1, with 13 nucleotides matching TRBD2. Germline V gives CDR1 SGHRS, CDR2 YFSETQ. The CDR3 spans 15 residues. V was pared by 5 bases and J by 2 bases, with 3 bases of the junction left unmatched. CDR3 nucleotides: TGCGCCAGCAGGGGACTAGCGGGACCTCAAGAGACCCAGTACTTC. It specifies CASRGLAGPQETQYF.

V and J are TRBV29-1 and TRBJ1-1; 11 bases agree with TRBD1. CDR3 length: 13 residues. Looked up from germline, CDR1 is SQVTM and CDR2 is ANQGSEA. The V segment lost 5 bases and the J segment 4 bases; nucleotides outside the gene matches: 3. The CDR3 sequence is CSVIGTGGTEAFF. The CDR3 DNA is TGCAGCGTTATAGGGACAGGGGGCACTGAAGCTTTCTTT.

This clone was seen a few times. The chain carries TRBV11-2 and TRBJ2-3; no clear D gene. The CDR3 has 17 amino acids. Germline loops: CDR1 SGHAT, CDR2 FQNNGV. The germline V and J ends were trimmed by 5 bases and 0 bases, with 18 bases remaining between them. CDR3 nucleotides: TGTGCCAGCAGCCCACGAGGTACAGTGCCCAGCACAGATACGCAGTATTTT. Protein sequence: CASSPRGTVPSTDTQYF. The entire variable domain, with the rest obtained from reference TRBV11-2 and TRBJ2-3, is as follows: EAGVAQSPRYKIIEKRQSVAFWCNPISGHATLYWYQQILGQGPKLLIQFQNNGVVDDSQLPKDRFSAERLKGVDSTLKIQPAKLEDSAVYLCASSPRGTVPSTDTQYFGPGTRLTVL.

The V and J genes are TRBV4-2 and TRBJ1-1; D gene ambiguous. Between the trimmed V and J ends, which lost 3 bases and 3 bases, there was a span of 14 bases. Germline lookup yields CDR1 LGHNA and CDR2 YNFKEQ. There are 15 residues in the CDR3. CDR3: CASSHPAREDTEAFF. DNA of the CDR3: TGTGCCAGCAGCCACCCCGCGAGGGAGGACACTGAAGCTTTCTTT.

The rearrangement uses TRBV11-2 and TRBJ2-1, with D possibly being TRBD2 (6 bases). V gave up 6 bases and J gave up 0 bases, with 12 bases separating them. In germline, CDR1 is SGHAT, CDR2 FQNNGV. The CDR3 has 15 amino acids. The CDR3 reads CASSRDLSSYNEQFF. CDR3 coding DNA: TGTGCCAGCAGTCGGGACTTGAGCTCCTACAATGAGCAGTTCTTC.

This rearrangement joins TRBV5-1 to TRBJ2-1, with 13 bases aligning to TRBD2. The CDR3 totals 18 residues. Losses at the gene ends were 4 bases for V and 8 bases for J; bases not matched to a gene: 15. The V gene's germline CDR1 is SGHRS and CDR2 YFSETQ. DNA for the CDR3: TGCGCCAGCAGCGTGGAGGGACTAGCGGGATCGGTGTCCCATGAGCAGTTCTTC. Its protein product is CASSVEGLAGSVSHEQFF.

The chain links TRBV30 to TRBJ1-2; D gene unclear. CDR3 length equals 15 residues. Looked up from germline, CDR1 is GTSNPN and CDR2 is SVGIG (reference sequence). V gave up 3 bases and J gave up 8 bases, with 22 bases separating them. In DNA, the CDR3 is TGTGCCTGGAGCTCCACTAATACACGTCCCTACGGCTACACCTTC. Translation: CAWSSTNTRPYGYTF.